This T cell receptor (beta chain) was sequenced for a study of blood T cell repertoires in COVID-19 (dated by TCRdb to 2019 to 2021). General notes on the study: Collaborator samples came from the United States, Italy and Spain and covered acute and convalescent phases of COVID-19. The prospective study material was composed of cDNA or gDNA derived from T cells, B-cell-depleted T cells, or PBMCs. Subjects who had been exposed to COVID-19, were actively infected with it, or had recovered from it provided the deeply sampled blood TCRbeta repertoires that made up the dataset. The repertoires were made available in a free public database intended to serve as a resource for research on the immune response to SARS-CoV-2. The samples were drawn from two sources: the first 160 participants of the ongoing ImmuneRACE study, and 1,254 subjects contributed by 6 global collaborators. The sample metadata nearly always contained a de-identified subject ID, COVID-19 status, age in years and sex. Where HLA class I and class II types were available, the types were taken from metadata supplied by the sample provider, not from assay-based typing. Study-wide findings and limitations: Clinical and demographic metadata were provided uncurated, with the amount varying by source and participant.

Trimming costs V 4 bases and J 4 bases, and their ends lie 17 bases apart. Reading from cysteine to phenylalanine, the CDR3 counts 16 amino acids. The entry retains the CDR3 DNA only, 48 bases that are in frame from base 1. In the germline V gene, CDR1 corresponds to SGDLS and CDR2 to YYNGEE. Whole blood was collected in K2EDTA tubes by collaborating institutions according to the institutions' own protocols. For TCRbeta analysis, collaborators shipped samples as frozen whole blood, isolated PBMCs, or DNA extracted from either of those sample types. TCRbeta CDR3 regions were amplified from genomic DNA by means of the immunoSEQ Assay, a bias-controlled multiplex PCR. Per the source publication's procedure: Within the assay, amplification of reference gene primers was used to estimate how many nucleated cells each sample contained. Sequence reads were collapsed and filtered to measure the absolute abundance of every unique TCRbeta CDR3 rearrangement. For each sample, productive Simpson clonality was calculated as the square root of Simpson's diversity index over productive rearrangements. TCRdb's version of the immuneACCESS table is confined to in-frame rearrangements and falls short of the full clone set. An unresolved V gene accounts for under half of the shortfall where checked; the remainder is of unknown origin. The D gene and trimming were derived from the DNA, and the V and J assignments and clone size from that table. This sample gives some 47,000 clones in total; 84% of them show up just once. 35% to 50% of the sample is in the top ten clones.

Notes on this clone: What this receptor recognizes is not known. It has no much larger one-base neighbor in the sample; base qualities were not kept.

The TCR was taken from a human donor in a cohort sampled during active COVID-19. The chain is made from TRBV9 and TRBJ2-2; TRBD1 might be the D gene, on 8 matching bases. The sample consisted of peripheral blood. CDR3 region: CASSSGGDRSTGELFF. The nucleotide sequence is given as TGTGCCAGCAGCTCTGGGGGGGACAGGAGCACCGGGGAGCTGTTTTTT.